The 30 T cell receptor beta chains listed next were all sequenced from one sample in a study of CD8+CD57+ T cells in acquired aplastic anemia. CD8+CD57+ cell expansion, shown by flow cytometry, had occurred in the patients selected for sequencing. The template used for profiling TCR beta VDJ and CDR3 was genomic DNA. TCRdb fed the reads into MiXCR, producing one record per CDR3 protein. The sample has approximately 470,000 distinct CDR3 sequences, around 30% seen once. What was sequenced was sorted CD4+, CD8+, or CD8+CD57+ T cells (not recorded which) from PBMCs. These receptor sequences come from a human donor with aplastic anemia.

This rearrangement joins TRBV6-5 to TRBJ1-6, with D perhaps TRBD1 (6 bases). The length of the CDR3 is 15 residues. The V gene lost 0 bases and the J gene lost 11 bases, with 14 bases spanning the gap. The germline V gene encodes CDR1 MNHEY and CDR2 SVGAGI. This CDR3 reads CASSYSGRGNPPLHF. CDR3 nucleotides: TGTGCCAGCAGTTACTCGGGAAGGGGGAATCCACCCCTCCACTTT.

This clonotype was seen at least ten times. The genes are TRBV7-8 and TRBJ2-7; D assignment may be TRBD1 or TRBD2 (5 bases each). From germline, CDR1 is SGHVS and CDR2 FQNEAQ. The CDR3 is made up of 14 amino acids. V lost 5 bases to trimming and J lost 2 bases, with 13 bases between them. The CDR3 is CASSTRDPAYEQYF. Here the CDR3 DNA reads TGTGCCAGCAGCACCCGGGACCCGGCCTACGAGCAGTACTTC.

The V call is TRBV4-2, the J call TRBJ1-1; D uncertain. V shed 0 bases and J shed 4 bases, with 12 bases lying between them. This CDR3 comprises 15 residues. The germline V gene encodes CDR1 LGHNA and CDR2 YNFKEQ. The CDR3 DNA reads TGTGCCAGCAGCCAAGATCGGGCGGGTAGCACTGAAGCTTTCTTT. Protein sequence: CASSQDRAGSTEAFF.

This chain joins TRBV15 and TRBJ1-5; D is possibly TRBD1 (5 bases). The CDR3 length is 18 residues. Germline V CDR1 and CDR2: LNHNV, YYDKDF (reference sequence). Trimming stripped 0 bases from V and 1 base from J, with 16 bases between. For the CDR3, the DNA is TGTGCCACCAGCAGAGATCGGTCTTATGGGGGGAGCAATCAGCCCCAGCATTTT. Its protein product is CATSRDRSYGGSNQPQHF.

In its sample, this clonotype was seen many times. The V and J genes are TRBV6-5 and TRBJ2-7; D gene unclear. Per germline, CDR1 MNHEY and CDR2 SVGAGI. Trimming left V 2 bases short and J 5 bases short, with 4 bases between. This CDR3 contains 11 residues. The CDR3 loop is CASSYDNEQYF. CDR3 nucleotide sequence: TGTGCCAGCAGTTACGACAACGAGCAGTACTTC.

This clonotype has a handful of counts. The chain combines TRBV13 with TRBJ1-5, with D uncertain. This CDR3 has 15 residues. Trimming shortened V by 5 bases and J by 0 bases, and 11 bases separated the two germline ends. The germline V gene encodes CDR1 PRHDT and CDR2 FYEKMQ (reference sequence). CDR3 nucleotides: TGTGCCAGCAGCGGGGAGTACAATAGCAATCAGCCCCAGCATTTT. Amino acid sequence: CASSGEYNSNQPQHF.

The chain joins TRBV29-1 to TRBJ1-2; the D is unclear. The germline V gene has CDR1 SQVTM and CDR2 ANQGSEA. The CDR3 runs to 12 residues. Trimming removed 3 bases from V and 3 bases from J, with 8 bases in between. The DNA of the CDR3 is TGCAGCGTTGATCACGGGTACTATGGCTACACCTTC. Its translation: CSVDHGYYGYTF.

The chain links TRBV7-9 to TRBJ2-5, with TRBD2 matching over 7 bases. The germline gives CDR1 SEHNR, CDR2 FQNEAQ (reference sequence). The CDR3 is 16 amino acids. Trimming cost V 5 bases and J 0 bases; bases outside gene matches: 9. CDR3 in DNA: TGTGCCAGCAGCCCGACGTCCCTAGCGGACCAAGAGACCCAGTACTTC. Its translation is CASSPTSLADQETQYF. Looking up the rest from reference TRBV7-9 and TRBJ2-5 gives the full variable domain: DTGVSQNPRHKITKRGQNVTFRCDPISEHNRLYWYRQTLGQGPEFLTYFQNEAQLEKSRLLSDRFSAERPKGSFSTLEIQRTEQGDSAMYLCASSPTSLADQETQYFGPGTRLLVL.

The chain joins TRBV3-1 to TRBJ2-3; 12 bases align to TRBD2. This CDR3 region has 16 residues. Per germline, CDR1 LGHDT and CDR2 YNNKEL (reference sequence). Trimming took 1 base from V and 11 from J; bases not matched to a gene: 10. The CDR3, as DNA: TGTGCCAGCAGCCAAGCACCCGGACTAGCGGGGAGGGTGCAGTATTTT. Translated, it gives CASSQAPGLAGRVQYF.

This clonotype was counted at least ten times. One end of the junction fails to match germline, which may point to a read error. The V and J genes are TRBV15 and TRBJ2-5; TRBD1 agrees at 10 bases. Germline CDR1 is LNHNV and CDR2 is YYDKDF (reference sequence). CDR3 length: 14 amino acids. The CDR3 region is CASSRRDRGETQYF. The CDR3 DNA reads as TGTGCCAGCAGCAGACGGGACAGGGGCGAGACCCAGTACTTC.

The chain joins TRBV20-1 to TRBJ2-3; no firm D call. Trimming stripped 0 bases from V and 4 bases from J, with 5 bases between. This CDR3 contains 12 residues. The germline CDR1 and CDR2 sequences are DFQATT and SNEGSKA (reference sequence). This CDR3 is CSARDRADTQYF. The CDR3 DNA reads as TGCAGTGCTAGAGATCGGGCAGATACGCAGTATTTT.

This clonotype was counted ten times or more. This CDR3 reads CASREMDRVIGYTF. CDR3 bases: TGTGCCAGTAGAGAAATGGACAGGGTTATAGGCTACACCTTC. The chain joins TRBV19 to TRBJ1-2; 8 nucleotides match TRBD1. CDR3 length: 14 residues. The junction had 11 bases not matched to a gene; V was cut back by 6 bases and J by 8 bases. The germline V gene encodes CDR1 LNHDA and CDR2 SQIVND (reference sequence).

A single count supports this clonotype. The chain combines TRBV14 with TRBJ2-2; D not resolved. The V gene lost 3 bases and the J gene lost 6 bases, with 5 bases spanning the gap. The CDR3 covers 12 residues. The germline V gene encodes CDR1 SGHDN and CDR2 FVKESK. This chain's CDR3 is CASSQIAGELFF. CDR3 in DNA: TGTGCCAGCAGCCAGATTGCCGGGGAGCTGTTTTTT.

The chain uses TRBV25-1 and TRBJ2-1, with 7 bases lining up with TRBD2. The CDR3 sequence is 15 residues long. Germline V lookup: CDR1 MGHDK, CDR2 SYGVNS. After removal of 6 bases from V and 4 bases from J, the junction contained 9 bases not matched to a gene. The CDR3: CASSESGVGYNEQFF. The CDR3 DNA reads TGTGCCAGCAGCGAAAGCGGGGTGGGTTACAATGAGCAGTTCTTC.

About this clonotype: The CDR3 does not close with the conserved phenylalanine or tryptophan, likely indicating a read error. CDR3 DNA: TGTGCCAGCAGCCTTTTAGCGGGGGCGGGGGATACGCAGTATCTT. Amino acids: CASSLLAGAGDTQYL. This chain links TRBV9 with TRBJ2-3; 9 nucleotides agree with TRBD2. The trim removed 4 bases at V and 6 bases at J, leaving 9 bases unmatched. Germline-derived CDR1 and CDR2 are SGDLS and YYNGEE. The CDR3 has 15 residues.

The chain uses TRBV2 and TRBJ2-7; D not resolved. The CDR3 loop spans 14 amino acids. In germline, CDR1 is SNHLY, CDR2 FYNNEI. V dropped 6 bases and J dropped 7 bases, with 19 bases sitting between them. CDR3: CASRDRAPSREQYF. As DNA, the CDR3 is TGTGCCAGCAGGGACCGGGCCCCATCGAGGGAGCAGTACTTC.

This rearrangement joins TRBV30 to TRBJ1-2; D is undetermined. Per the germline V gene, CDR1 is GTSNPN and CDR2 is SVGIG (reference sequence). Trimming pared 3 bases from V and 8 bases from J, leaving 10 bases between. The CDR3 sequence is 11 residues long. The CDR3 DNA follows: TGTGCCTGGAGGGGAGGTGGCGGCTACACCTTC. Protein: CAWRGGGGYTF.

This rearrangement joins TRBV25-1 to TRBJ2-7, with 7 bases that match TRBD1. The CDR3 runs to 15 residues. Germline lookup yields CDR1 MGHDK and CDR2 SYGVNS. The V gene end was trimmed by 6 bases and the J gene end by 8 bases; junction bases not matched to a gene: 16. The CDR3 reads CASSLNGQERMKQYF. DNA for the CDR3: TGTGCCAGCAGCTTAAACGGACAGGAGAGAATGAAGCAGTACTTC.

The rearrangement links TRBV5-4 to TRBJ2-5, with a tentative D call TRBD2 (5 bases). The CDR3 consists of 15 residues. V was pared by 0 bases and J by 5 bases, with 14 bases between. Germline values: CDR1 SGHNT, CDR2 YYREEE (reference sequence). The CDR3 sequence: CASSLAGLTMETQYF. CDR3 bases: TGTGCCAGCAGCTTGGCCGGACTGACAATGGAGACCCAGTACTTC.

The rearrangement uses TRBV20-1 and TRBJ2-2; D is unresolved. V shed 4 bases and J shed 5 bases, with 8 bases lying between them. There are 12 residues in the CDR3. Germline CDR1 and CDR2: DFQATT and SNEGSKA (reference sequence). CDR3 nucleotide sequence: TGCAGTGCTACCGACTTAACCGGGGAGCTGTTTTTT. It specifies CSATDLTGELFF.

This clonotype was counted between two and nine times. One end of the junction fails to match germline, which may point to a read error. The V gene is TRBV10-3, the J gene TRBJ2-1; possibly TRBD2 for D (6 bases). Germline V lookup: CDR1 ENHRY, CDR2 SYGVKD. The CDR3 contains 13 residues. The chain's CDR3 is CAINRDSYNERFF. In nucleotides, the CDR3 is TGTGCCATCAACCGGGACTCCTACAATGAGCGGTTCTTC.

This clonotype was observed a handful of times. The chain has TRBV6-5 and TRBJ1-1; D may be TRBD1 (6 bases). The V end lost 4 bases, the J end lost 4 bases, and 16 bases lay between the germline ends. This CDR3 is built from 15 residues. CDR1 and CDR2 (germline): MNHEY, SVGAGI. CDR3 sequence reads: CASSSDGGLSTEAFF. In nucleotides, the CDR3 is TGTGCCAGCAGTTCGGACGGGGGGCTTAGCACTGAAGCTTTCTTT.

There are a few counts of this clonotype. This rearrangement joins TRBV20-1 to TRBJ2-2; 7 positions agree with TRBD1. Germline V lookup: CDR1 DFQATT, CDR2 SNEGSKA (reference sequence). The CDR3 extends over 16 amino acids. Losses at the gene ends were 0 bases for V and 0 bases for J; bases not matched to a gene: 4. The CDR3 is CSARDKGQPNTGELFF. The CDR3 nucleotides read TGCAGTGCTAGAGACAAGGGACAGCCGAACACCGGGGAGCTGTTTTTT.

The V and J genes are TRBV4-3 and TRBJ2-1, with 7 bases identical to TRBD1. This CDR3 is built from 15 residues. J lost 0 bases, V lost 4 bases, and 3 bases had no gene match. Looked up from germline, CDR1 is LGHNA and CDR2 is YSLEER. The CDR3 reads CASSRRQGSYNEQFF. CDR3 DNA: TGCGCCAGCAGCCGTAGACAGGGCTCCTACAATGAGCAGTTCTTC.

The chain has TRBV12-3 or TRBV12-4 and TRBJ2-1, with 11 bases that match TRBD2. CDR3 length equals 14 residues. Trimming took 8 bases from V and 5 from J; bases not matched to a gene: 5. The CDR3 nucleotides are TGTGCCAGCGGTGGGACTAGCGGAAACAATGAGCAGTTCTTC. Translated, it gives CASGGTSGNNEQFF.

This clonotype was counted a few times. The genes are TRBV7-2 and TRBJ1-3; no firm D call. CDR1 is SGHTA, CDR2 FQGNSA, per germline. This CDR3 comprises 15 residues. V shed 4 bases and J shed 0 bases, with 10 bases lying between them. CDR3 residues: CASSSVSASGNTIYF. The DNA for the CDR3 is TGTGCCAGCAGCTCGGTGTCAGCCTCTGGAAACACCATATATTTT. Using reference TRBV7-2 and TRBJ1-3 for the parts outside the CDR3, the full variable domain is GAGVSQSPSNKVTEKGKDVELRCDPISGHTALYWYRQSLGQGLEFLIYFQGNSAPDKSGLPSDRFSAERTGGSVSTLTIQRTQQEDSAVYLCASSSVSASGNTIYFGEGSWLTVV.

CDR3 in amino acids: CASSLKGARSYTF. The CDR3 DNA sequence: TGTGCCAGCAGTTTAAAAGGGGCTAGGAGCTACACCTTC. The chain carries TRBV27 and TRBJ1-2; weak D call: TRBD1 (5 bases). V lost 2 bases, J lost 9 bases, and 13 bases lay in between. Germline CDR1 is MNHEY and CDR2 is SMNVEV (reference sequence). This CDR3 spans 13 amino acids.

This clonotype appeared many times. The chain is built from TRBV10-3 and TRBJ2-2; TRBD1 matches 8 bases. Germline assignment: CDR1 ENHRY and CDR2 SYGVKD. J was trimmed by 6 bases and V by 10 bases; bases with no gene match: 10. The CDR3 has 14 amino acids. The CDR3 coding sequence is TGTGCCACGTCCAAGGACAGGGACGCCGGGGAGCTGTTTTTT. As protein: CATSKDRDAGELFF.

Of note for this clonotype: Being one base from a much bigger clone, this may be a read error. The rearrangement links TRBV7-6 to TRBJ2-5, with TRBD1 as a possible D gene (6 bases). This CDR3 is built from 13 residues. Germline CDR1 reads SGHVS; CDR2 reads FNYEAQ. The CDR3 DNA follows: TGTGCCAGCAGCCCACGACAGGAAGAGGCCCAGTACTTC. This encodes CASSPRQEEAQYF.

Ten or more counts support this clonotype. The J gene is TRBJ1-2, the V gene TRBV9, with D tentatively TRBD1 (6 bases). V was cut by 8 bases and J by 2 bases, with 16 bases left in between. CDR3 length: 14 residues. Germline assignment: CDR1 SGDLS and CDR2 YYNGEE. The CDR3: CASRGGQGNYGYTF. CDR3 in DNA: TGTGCCAGTAGGGGGGGGCAGGGCAACTATGGCTACACCTTC.